This TCR beta chain is drawn from a study of T cell responses to AZD1222 COVID-19 vaccine. Study background: Whether given at about 4 or about 12 weeks, second doses were pooled.

CDR3 length: 14 amino acids. Germline trimming cut 10 bases from V and 2 bases from J; bases unmatched to any gene: 2. Germline-derived CDR1 and CDR2 are SEHNR and FQNEAQ (reference sequence). As to this clone: Its antigen is unknown.

Some clones are missing from TCRdb's copy, which holds only in-frame ones; the method was immunoSEQ multiplex PCR. The table shows about 85,000 clones, with 86% occurring only once. Study-level results: There were repertoire samples only from the period after the peak T cell response. The study found Spike-specific TCR breadth and depth rose after two AZD1222 doses. Among AZD1222 vaccinees, only 5 to 7 were seropositive at baseline.

V gene TRBV7-9 combines with J gene TRBJ2-5; 15 bases are a match to TRBD2. Specimen: peripheral blood, collected on day 0 of AZD1222 vaccination. The source of this sequence is an adult in good health. For the CDR3, the DNA is TGTGCCACTGGACTAGCGGGGGGGCAAGAGACCCAGTACTTC. Its protein is CATGLAGGQETQYF. The whole variable domain, remainder taken from reference TRBV7-9 and TRBJ2-5, is DTGVSQNPRHKITKRGQNVTFRCDPISEHNRLYWYRQTLGQGPEFLTYFQNEAQLEKSRLLSDRFSAERPKGSFSTLEIQRTEQGDSAMYLCATGLAGGQETQYFGPGTRLLVL.